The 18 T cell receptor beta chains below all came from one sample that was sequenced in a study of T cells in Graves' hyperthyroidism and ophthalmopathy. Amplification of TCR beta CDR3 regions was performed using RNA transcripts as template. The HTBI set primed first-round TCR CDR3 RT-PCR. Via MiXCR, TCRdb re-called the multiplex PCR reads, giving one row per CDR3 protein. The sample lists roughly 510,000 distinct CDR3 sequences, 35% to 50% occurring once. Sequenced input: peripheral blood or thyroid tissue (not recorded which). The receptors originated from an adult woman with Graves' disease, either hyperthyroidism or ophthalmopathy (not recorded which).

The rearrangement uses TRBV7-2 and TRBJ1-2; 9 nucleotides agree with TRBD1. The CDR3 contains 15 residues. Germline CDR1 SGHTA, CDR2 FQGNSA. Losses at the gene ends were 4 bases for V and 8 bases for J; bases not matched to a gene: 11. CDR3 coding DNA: TGTGCCAGCAGCTCCACATCCGGGACAGGGAAGGGCTACACCTTC. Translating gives CASSSTSGTGKGYTF.

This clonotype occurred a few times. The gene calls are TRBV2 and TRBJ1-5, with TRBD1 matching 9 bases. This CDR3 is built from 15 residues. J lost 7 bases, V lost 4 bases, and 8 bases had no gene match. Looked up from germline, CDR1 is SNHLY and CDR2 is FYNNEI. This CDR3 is CASSAQTGGGQPQHF. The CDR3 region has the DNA TGTGCCAGCAGTGCGCAGACAGGGGGAGGACAGCCCCAGCATTTT. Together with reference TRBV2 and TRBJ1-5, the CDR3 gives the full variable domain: EPEVTQTPSHQVTQMGQEVILRCVPISNHLYFYWYRQILGQKVEFLVSFYNNEISEKSEIFDDQFSVERPDGSNFTLKIRSTKLEDSAMYFCASSAQTGGGQPQHFGDGTRLSIL.

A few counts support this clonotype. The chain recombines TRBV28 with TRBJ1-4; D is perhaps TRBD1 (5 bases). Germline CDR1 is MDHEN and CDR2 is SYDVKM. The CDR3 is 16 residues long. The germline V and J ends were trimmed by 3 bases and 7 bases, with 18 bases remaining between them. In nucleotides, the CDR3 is TGTGCCAGCAGTTTGCAGGGTGACGGTATGGGTGAAAAACTGTTTTTT. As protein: CASSLQGDGMGEKLFF.

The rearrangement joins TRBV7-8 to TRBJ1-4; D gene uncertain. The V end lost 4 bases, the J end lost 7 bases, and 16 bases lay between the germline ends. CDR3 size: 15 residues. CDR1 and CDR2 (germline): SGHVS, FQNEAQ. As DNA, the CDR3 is TGTGCCAGCAGCTCCGACCGAGTTCGGTTTGAAAAACTGTTTTTT. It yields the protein CASSSDRVRFEKLFF.

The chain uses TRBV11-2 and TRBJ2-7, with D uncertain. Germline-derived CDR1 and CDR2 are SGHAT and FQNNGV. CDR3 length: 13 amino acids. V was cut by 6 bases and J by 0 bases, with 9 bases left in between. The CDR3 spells CASSFTGSYEQYF. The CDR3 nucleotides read TGTGCCAGCAGTTTTACGGGCTCCTACGAGCAGTACTTC.

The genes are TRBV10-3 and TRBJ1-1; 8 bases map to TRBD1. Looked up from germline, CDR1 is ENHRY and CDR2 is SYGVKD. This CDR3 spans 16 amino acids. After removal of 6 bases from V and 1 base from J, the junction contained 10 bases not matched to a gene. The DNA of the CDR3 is TGTGCCATCAGGGGAGGACAGGGTCGACCGAACACTGAAGCTTTCTTT. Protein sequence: CAIRGGQGRPNTEAFF.

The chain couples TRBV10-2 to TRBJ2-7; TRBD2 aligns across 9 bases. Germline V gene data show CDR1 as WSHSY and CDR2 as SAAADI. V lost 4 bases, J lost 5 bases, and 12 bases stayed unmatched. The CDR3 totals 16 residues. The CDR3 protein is CASSGASGAAVDEQYF. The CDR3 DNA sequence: TGCGCCAGCAGTGGTGCTAGCGGGGCGGCGGTCGACGAGCAGTACTTC.

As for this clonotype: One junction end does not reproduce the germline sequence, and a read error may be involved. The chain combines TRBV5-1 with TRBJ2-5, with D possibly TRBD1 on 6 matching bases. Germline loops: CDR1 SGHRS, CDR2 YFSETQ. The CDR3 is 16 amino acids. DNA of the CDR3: TGCGCCAGCAGCTTGGCCAGGGGCCAGGGTCGAGAGGCCCAGTACTTC. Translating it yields CASSLARGQGREAQYF.

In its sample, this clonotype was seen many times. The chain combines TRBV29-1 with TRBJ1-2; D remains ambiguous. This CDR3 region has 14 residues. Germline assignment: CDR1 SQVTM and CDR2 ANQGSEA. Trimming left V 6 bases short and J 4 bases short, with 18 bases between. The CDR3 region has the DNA TGCAGCGTCGCAACCCGAGACGGGGTCTATGGCTACACCTTC. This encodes CSVATRDGVYGYTF.

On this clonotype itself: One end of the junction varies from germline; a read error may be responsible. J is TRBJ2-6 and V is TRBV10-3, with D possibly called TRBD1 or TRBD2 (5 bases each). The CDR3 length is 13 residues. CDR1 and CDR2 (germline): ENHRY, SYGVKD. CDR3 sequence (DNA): TGTGCCATCAGTGAGACTGGGGGCAACGTCCTGACTTTC. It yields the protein CAISETGGNVLTF.

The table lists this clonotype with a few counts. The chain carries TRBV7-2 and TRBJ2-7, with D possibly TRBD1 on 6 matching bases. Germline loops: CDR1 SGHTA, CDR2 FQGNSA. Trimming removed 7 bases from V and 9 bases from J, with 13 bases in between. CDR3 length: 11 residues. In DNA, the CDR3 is TGTGCCAGCACCATACAGGGACGGCAGTACTTC. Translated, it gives CASTIQGRQYF.

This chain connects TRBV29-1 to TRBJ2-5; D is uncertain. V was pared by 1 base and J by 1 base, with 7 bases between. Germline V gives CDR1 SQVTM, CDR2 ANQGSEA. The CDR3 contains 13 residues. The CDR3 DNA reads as TGCAGCGTTGAAGGGGGTCCCCAAGAGACCCAGTACTTC. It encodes CSVEGGPQETQYF.

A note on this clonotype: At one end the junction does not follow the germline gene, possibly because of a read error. Here the CDR3 DNA reads TGTGCCAGCAGCGTAGCTGGGCCGTCCTACGAGCAGTACTTC. Translation: CASSVAGPSYEQYF. The gene calls are TRBV7-8 and TRBJ2-7, with D hard to call. The CDR3 length is 14 residues. From germline, CDR1 is SGHVS and CDR2 FQNEAQ.

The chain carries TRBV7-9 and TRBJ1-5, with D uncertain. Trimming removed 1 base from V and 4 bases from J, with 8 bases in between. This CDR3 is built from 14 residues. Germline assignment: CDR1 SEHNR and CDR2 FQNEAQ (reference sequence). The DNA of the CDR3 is TGTGCCAGCAGCTTAGTCACAGATAATCAGCCCCAGCATTTT. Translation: CASSLVTDNQPQHF.

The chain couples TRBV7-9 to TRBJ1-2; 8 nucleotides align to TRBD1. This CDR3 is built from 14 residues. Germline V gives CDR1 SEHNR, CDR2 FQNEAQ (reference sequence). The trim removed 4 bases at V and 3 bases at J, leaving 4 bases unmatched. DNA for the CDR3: TGTGCCAGCAGCTCACAGGGGGAAGACTATGGCTACACCTTC. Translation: CASSSQGEDYGYTF.

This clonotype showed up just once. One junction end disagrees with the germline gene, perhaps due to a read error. CDR3: CASSLSSRQGWGGEDF. CDR3 coding DNA: TGTGCCAGCAGCTTATCGAGCCGGCAAGGATGGGGCGGGGAAGACTTC. J is TRBJ2-5 and V is TRBV7-2; the D gene is possibly TRBD2 (6 bases). The CDR3 loop spans 16 amino acids. Germline V gives CDR1 SGHTA, CDR2 FQGNSA.

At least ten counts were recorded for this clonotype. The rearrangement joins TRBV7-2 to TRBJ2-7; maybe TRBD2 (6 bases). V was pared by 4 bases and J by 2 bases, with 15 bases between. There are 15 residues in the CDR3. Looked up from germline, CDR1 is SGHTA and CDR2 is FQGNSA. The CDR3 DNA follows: TGTGCCAGCAGCTCCCAAGGTGGGAGGCCCTACGAGCAGTACTTC. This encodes CASSSQGGRPYEQYF.

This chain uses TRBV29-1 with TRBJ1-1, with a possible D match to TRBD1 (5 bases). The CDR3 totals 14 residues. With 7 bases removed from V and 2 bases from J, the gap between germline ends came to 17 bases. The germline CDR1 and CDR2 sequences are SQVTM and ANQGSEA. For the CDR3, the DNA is TGCAGCGGACGTGGAGGGGAGGCCAACACTGAAGCTTTCTTT. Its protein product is CSGRGGEANTEAFF.